This T cell receptor (beta chain) was sequenced for a study of blood T cell repertoires in COVID-19. Study-wide context: Some COVID-19 samples were acute and others convalescent; all came from the United States, Italy and Spain. T cells, B-cell-depleted T cells, or PBMCs supplied cDNA or gDNA.

Those who participated ranged in age from about 18 to 89 years and resided in approximately 26 US areas. TCRdb keeps only in-frame clones here, not all; method: immunoSEQ multiplex PCR. This table has 490,000 or so clones, around 85% appearing once. The CDR3 is 13 residues long. V lost 3 bases and J 0 bases, leaving 3 bases between the germline ends. CDR1 is LGHNT, CDR2 FRNRAP, per germline. What was sequenced was PBMCs or T cells enriched from blood (not recorded which). This sequence was found in a woman aged 60 to 75 who had recovered from COVID-19. The V call is TRBV12-5, the J call TRBJ1-3; D uncertain. For the CDR3, the DNA is TGTGCTAGTGGTTTCATCTCTGGAAACACCATATATTTT. This gives the protein CASGFISGNTIYF.